These 2 T cell receptor beta chains originate from one sample sequenced in a study of T cell clonality in common variable immunodeficiency (dated by TCRdb to about 2015). Library generation was performed with the immunoSEQ multiplex PCR assay. As stored in TCRdb, this immuneACCESS dataset retains in-frame rearrangements with V and J assigned. A fraction of the clones does not appear; measured against another copy, unresolved V genes explain less than half of the discrepancy, and the remainder lacks a known reason. For this sample, 25,000 to 35,000 clones appear and none is a singleton. Around 4% of the sample is held by the ten biggest clonotypes. The specimen sequenced was peripheral blood mononuclear cells. Every receptor here comes from a person between 18 and 75 years old in good health.

This clone came up many times. The read gets to within 3 residues of the CDR3 end, and the germline J gene fills in the rest. The chain has TRBV20-1 and TRBJ1-4; D possibly corresponds to TRBD1 (6 bases). With 6 bases removed from V and 7 bases from J, the gap between germline ends came to 15 bases. The CDR3 is made up of 13 amino acids. The V gene's germline CDR1 is DFQATT and CDR2 SNEGSKA (reference sequence). CDR3 residues: CSAKQGVSEKLFF. CDR3 DNA, as far as it was read: TGCAGTGCCAAACAGGGAGTCAGTGAAAAA.

This clone showed up many times. The read finishes 3 residues shy of the CDR3 end, and the germline J gene is used to complete it. The chain has TRBV20-1 and TRBJ2-2; 8 bases agree with TRBD2. With V trimmed by 0 bases and J by 1 base, 4 bases remained unmatched. The CDR3 sequence is 16 residues long. Germline assignment: CDR1 DFQATT and CDR2 SNEGSKA (reference sequence). CDR3 sequence: CSARDRLAGNTGELFF. The covered CDR3 bases are TGCAGTGCTAGAGATAGGCTAGCGGGGAACACCGGGGAG.